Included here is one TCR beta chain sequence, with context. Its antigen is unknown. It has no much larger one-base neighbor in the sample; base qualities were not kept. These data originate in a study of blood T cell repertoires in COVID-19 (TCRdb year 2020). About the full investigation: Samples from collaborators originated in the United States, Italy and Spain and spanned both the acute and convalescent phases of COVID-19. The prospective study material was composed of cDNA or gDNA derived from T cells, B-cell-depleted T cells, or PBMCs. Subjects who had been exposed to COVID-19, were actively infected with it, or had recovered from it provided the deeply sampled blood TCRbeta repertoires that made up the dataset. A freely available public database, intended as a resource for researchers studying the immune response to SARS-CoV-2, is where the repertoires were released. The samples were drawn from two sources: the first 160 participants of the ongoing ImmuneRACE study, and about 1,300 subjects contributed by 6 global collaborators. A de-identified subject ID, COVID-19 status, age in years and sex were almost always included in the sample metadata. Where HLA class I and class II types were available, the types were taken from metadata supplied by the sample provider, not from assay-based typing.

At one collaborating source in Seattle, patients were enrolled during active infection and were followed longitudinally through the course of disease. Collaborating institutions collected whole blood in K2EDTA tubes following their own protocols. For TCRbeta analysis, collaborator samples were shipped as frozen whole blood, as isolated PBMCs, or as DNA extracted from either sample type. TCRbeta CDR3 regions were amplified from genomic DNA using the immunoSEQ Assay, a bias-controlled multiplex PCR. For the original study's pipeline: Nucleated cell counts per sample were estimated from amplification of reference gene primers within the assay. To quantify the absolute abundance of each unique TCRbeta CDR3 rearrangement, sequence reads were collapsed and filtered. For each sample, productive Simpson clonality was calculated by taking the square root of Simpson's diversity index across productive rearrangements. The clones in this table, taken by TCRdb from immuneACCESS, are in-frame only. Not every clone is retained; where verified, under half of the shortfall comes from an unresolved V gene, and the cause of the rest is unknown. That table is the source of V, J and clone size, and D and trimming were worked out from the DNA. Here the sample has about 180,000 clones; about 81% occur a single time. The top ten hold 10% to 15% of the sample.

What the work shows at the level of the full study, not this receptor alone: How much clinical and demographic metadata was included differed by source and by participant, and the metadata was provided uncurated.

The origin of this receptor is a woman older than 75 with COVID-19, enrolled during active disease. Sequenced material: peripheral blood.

The DNA is TGTGCCAGCAGTGAACGCCCACAGGGGTCGGGTGGCTACACCTTC. Translated, this is CASSERPQGSGGYTF. The V and J genes are TRBV6-1 and TRBJ1-2; a stretch of 7 junction bases matches TRBD1. CDR1 and CDR2 are drawn from the germline V gene: MNHNS, SASEGT. The CDR3 numbers 15 residues from cysteine through phenylalanine. Only CDR3 DNA is held: 45 bases, read in frame from base 1. V is trimmed back by 2 bases and J by 7 bases, and the junction contains 10 bases that no gene match accounts for.